These 23 T cell receptor beta chains came from one sample sequenced in a study of cytotoxic CD8 clonotypes in ibrutinib-treated CLL. Assay used: immunoSEQ multiplex PCR; TCRdb lists only in-frame clones, some missing. The sample includes hundreds of thousands of clones, 60% to 80% seen only once; the top ten take 5.5% to 6%. The sequences come from PBMCs, collected after 12 months of ibrutinib treatment. These receptors all come from a human donor with chronic lymphocytic leukemia.

This chain connects TRBV7-3 to TRBJ2-6; no reliable D call. V was trimmed by 2 bases and J by 4 bases, leaving 12 bases between them. The CDR3 loop spans 16 amino acids. CDR1 is SGHTA and CDR2 is FQGTGA in the germline V gene. The CDR3 DNA sequence: TGTGCCAGCAGCTTACTCGGTCAGCTCGGGGCCAACGTCCTGACTTTC. Its protein is CASSLLGQLGANVLTF. Looking up the rest from reference TRBV7-3 and TRBJ2-6 gives the full variable domain: GAGVSQTPSNKVTEKGKYVELRCDPISGHTALYWYRQSLGQGPEFLIYFQGTGAADDSGLPNDRFFAVRPEGSVSTLKIQRTERGDSAVYLCASSLLGQLGANVLTFGAGSRLTVL.

This clone has just a few counts. This chain uses TRBV4-1 with TRBJ1-2; tentative D call: TRBD1 (5 bases). The V end was cut by 4 bases, the J end by 2 bases, with 14 bases between. CDR3 length: 15 amino acids. The germline gives CDR1 MGHRA, CDR2 YSYEKL. In DNA form, the CDR3 reads TGCGCCAGCAGCCGCCAGGCGACAGACAACTATGGCTACACCTTC. This gives the protein CASSRQATDNYGYTF.

The sample holds a few counts of this clone. The chain links TRBV29-1 to TRBJ1-2; TRBD1 matches 8 bases. With 7 bases clipped from V and 6 bases from J, the junction kept 10 bases outside the gene matches. The CDR3 runs to 13 residues. Germline V gives CDR1 SQVTM, CDR2 ANQGSEA. CDR3 bases: TGCAGCGGTGAGACAGGGGAGCTTGATGGCTACACCTTC. It codes for CSGETGELDGYTF.

V is TRBV28 and J is TRBJ2-7, with 9 bases matching TRBD2. J gave up 3 bases and V 4 bases, and 7 bases lay outside the gene matches. This CDR3 is 15 amino acids long. Germline CDR1 is MDHEN and CDR2 is SYDVKM. CDR3 sequence reads: CASSSRGSGGYEQYF. As DNA, the CDR3 is TGTGCCAGCAGTTCCAGGGGTAGCGGGGGCTACGAGCAGTACTTC.

This rearrangement joins TRBV28 to TRBJ2-5; D is tentatively TRBD1 or TRBD2 (5 bases each). Germline CDR1 is MDHEN and CDR2 is SYDVKM. Between the trimmed V and J ends, which lost 2 bases and 3 bases, there was a span of 7 bases. The CDR3 has 13 amino acids. The CDR3 spells CASSLLGEETQYF. CDR3 sequence (DNA): TGTGCCAGCAGTTTACTGGGGGAAGAGACCCAGTACTTC.

This chain links TRBV6-1 with TRBJ2-7; no firm D call. There are 12 residues in the CDR3. Germline lookup yields CDR1 MNHNS and CDR2 SASEGT. V shed 2 bases and J shed 5 bases, with 7 bases lying between them. As DNA, the CDR3 is TGTGCCAGCAGTGAATCCAATGACGAGCAGTACTTC. It translates to CASSESNDEQYF.

This sequence joins TRBV19 and TRBJ1-1; D uncertain. Trimming cost V 5 bases and J 1 base, with 8 bases left between them. CDR3 length: 13 amino acids. The germline CDR1 and CDR2 sequences are LNHDA and SQIVND (reference sequence). The CDR3 reads CASSFQENTEAFF. In nucleotides, the CDR3 is TGTGCCAGTAGTTTTCAGGAGAACACTGAAGCTTTCTTT.

The chain is built from TRBV29-1 and TRBJ2-3, with 12 bases matching TRBD2. The length of the CDR3 is 14 residues. Germline lookup yields CDR1 SQVTM and CDR2 ANQGSEA. V was clipped by 6 bases and J by 4 bases; unmatched bases: 5. The CDR3 sequence: CSVGLAGISDTQYF. The CDR3 DNA follows: TGCAGCGTCGGACTAGCGGGGATTTCAGATACGCAGTATTTT.

This clone showed up just a few times. The V and J genes are TRBV9 and TRBJ1-1, with D possibly being TRBD1 (5 bases). This CDR3 has 14 amino acids. Germline lookup yields CDR1 SGDLS and CDR2 YYNGEE. With 10 bases removed from V and 0 bases from J, the gap between germline ends came to 16 bases. In DNA form, the CDR3 reads TGTGCCCCTAGGGTCGGGGGGTTGAACACTGAAGCTTTCTTT. Protein product: CAPRVGGLNTEAFF. Using reference TRBV9 and TRBJ1-1 for the parts outside the CDR3, the full variable domain is DSGVTQTPKHLITATGQRVTLRCSPRSGDLSVYWYQQSLDQGLQFLIQYYNGEERAKGNILERFSAQQFPDLHSELNLSSLELGDSALYFCAPRVGGLNTEAFFGQGTRLTVV.

Only a few counts were recorded for this clone. J is TRBJ2-3 and V is TRBV29-1; a possible D gene is TRBD2 (5 bases). CDR3 length: 13 residues. V dropped 4 bases and J dropped 0 bases, with 8 bases sitting between them. Germline-derived CDR1 and CDR2 are SQVTM and ANQGSEA. The CDR3 nucleotides read TGCAGCGTTGTTAGCGACAGCACAGATACGCAGTATTTT. Amino acids: CSVVSDSTDTQYF.

The gene calls are TRBV5-3 and TRBJ2-1, with TRBD1 matching 7 bases. TRBV5-3 is reported as an ORF; its role is uncertain. Trimming at V came to 7 bases and at J to 4 bases, leaving 17 bases not matched to a gene. The CDR3 spans 17 residues. CDR3 residues: CARELRQGEKRYNEQFF. For the CDR3, the DNA is TGTGCCAGAGAATTGAGGCAGGGGGAAAAGAGATACAATGAGCAGTTCTTC.

This clone was detected ten times or more. The gene calls are TRBV11-1 and TRBJ2-7; TRBD1 might be the D (6 bases). V lost 5 bases, J lost 0 bases, and 11 bases lay in between. The CDR3 consists of 14 residues. Per the germline V gene, CDR1 is SGHAT and CDR2 is FQDESV (reference sequence). The CDR3 loop is CASSLGQYSYEQYF. The CDR3 DNA reads TGTGCCAGCAGCCTTGGACAGTACTCCTACGAGCAGTACTTC.

The V and J genes are TRBV30 and TRBJ1-5; 8 bases line up with TRBD1. This CDR3 comprises 15 residues. Germline V CDR1 and CDR2: GTSNPN, SVGIG (reference sequence). The ends lost 1 base at V and 7 bases at J; junction bases unmatched: 9. In DNA form, the CDR3 reads TGTGCCTGGAGTGCCCGGACAGGGCGGAACCAGCCCCAGCATTTT. This codes for CAWSARTGRNQPQHF.

The chain recombines TRBV7-9 with TRBJ2-2, with 8 bases matching TRBD2. After removal of 4 bases from V and 2 bases from J, the junction contained 0 bases not matched to a gene. This CDR3 spans 14 amino acids. Germline V gene lookup returns CDR1 SEHNR and CDR2 FQNEAQ (reference sequence). CDR3 region: CASSWTSNTGELFF. In nucleotides, the CDR3 is TGTGCCAGCAGCTGGACTAGCAACACCGGGGAGCTGTTTTTT.

This clone was detected only a few times. This chain connects TRBV6-5 to TRBJ1-2; 9 nucleotides line up with TRBD1. Germline CDR1 MNHEY, CDR2 SVGAGI. With 6 bases clipped from V and 8 bases from J, the junction kept 10 bases outside the gene matches. The CDR3 extends over 14 amino acids. The CDR3 here is CASRGTGLAYGYTF. The CDR3 DNA is TGTGCCAGCAGGGGGACAGGGTTGGCATACGGCTACACCTTC.

The chain is built from TRBV9 and TRBJ2-1; D gene unclear. Trimming removed 0 bases at V and 3 bases at J, with 10 bases between. The CDR3 sequence is 15 residues long. Germline-derived CDR1 and CDR2 are SGDLS and YYNGEE. CDR3 residues: CASSVAAGDYNEQFF. The CDR3 nucleotides read TGTGCCAGCAGCGTAGCAGCAGGAGACTACAATGAGCAGTTCTTC.

This chain uses TRBV5-1 with TRBJ1-4; maybe TRBD1 (5 bases). Trimming shortened V by 4 bases and J by 8 bases, and 21 bases separated the two germline ends. This CDR3 has 16 residues. Germline V gives CDR1 SGHRS, CDR2 YFSETQ. For the CDR3, the DNA is TGCGCCAGCAGCCCGGAGAGGGGTCTTTGGGCGGAAAAACTGTTTTTT. Protein product: CASSPERGLWAEKLFF.

This clone is a singleton in its sample. This rearrangement joins TRBV7-8 to TRBJ2-7; D assignment may be TRBD1 or TRBD2 (5 bases each). In germline, CDR1 is SGHVS, CDR2 FQNEAQ. This CDR3 is built from 12 residues. Trimming took off 8 bases at V and 4 bases at J, with 12 bases between the two ends. The CDR3 sequence: CASRVGAYEQYF. The CDR3 DNA reads TGTGCCAGCCGCGTCGGGGCGTACGAGCAGTACTTC.

This clone was observed a few times. This rearrangement joins TRBV5-6 to TRBJ1-5; D remains unclear. The CDR3 contains 13 residues. Germline CDR1 is SGHDT and CDR2 is YYEEEE. V was clipped by 3 bases and J by 9 bases, with 13 bases between them. The CDR3 region is CASSSQARGPQHF. Written as DNA, the CDR3 is TGTGCCAGCAGCTCCCAGGCCCGGGGGCCCCAGCATTTT.

The chain combines TRBV28 with TRBJ1-1, with 8 bases identical to TRBD1. CDR1 MDHEN and CDR2 SYDVKM come from the germline V gene. The V gene end was trimmed by 5 bases and the J gene end by 6 bases; junction bases not matched to a gene: 8. The CDR3 covers 14 residues. CDR3 protein: CASSPAGGVAEAFF. The CDR3 DNA reads TGTGCCAGCAGTCCCGCAGGGGGCGTGGCTGAAGCTTTCTTT.

The chain uses TRBV4-2 and TRBJ2-7, with 8 positions matching TRBD1. V gave up 2 bases and J gave up 4 bases; unmatched junction bases: 4. This CDR3 contains 14 residues. Germline V gene sequence: CDR1 LGHNA, CDR2 YNFKEQ. The DNA of the CDR3 is TGTGCCAGCAGCCAATCCAGGGGGCAGTACGAGCAGTACTTC. The encoded protein is CASSQSRGQYEQYF.

J is TRBJ1-6 and V is TRBV30; possibly TRBD1 for D (6 bases). CDR1 is GTSNPN and CDR2 is SVGIG in the germline V gene (reference sequence). V was clipped by 6 bases and J by 6 bases, with 15 bases between them. The CDR3 is 14 amino acids. The CDR3 sequence: CACDRSLSNSPLHF. The CDR3 region has the DNA TGTGCCTGCGACAGGTCCCTGTCTAATTCACCCCTCCACTTT. The entire variable domain, with the rest obtained from reference TRBV30 and TRBJ1-6, is as follows: SQTIHQWPATLVQPVGSPLSLECTVEGTSNPNLYWYRQAAGRGLQLLFYSVGIGQISSEVPQNLSASRPQDRQFILSSKKLLLSDSGFYLCACDRSLSNSPLHFGNGTRLTVT.

This chain joins TRBV10-3 and TRBJ2-7, with 10 bases that match TRBD1. Germline V CDR1 and CDR2: ENHRY, SYGVKD. The length of the CDR3 is 13 residues. Trimming cost V 11 bases and J 3 bases; bases outside gene matches: 7. CDR3 in amino acids: CALGQGRVYEQYF. The CDR3 DNA is TGTGCCCTGGGACAGGGGCGGGTCTACGAGCAGTACTTC.